Shown below are 17 T cell receptor beta chains from a single sample sequenced in a study of naive and memory T cell subsets. Both TRBC1 and TRBC2 were covered by a beta constant-region primer of two equimolar oligonucleotides. TCRdb fed the UMI-ligation and nested PCR reads into MiXCR, producing one record per CDR3 protein. The sample gives roughly 140,000 distinct CDR3 sequences, over 15% of which show up once; 0.14% to 0.15% is in the top ten. Source material: naive CD4+ T cells from blood. Every receptor here comes from a human donor in good health.

The V call is TRBV6-6, the J call TRBJ1-4; D might be TRBD1 (6 bases). CDR3 length equals 14 residues. CDR1 and CDR2 from the germline V gene are MNHNY and SVGAGI (reference sequence). Between the trimmed V and J ends, which lost 6 bases and 6 bases, there was a span of 14 bases. The CDR3 protein is CASRFGQLDEKLFF. In nucleotides, the CDR3 is TGTGCCAGCAGATTCGGACAGTTAGATGAAAAACTGTTTTTT.

This clonotype occurred once. The chain links TRBV4-1 to TRBJ1-5; TRBD1 might be the D (6 bases). The CDR3 extends over 17 amino acids. The V gene lost 3 bases and the J gene lost 3 bases, with 18 bases spanning the gap. Looked up from germline, CDR1 is MGHRA and CDR2 is YSYEKL. CDR3 in DNA: TGCGCCAGCAGCCATGACCCCGGACAGACTAACAATCAGCCCCAGCATTTT. It is translated as CASSHDPGQTNNQPQHF.

This clonotype was found a few times. The chain has TRBV30 and TRBJ2-5; TRBD2 might be the D (6 bases). Deletions cut 0 bases from V and 3 bases from J, with 11 bases between. CDR1 is GTSNPN and CDR2 is SVGIG in the germline V gene (reference sequence). There are 14 residues in the CDR3. The CDR3 region is CAWSVVPGEETQYF. CDR3 bases: TGTGCCTGGAGTGTAGTTCCGGGAGAAGAGACCCAGTACTTC.

The rearrangement joins TRBV4-2 to TRBJ1-1; D is possibly TRBD1 (5 bases). Between the trimmed V and J ends, which lost 0 bases and 4 bases, there was a span of 12 bases. Germline V CDR1 and CDR2: LGHNA, YNFKEQ. The CDR3 is made up of 15 amino acids. Written as DNA, the CDR3 is TGTGCCAGCAGCCAAGAGAAGGGGCAGATCACTGAAGCTTTCTTT. It yields the protein CASSQEKGQITEAFF.

This clonotype appeared a few times. The rearrangement joins TRBV27 to TRBJ2-5; tentative D call: TRBD2 (5 bases). V lost 6 bases and J lost 0, with 11 bases in between. This CDR3 has 14 amino acids. Germline V gene sequence: CDR1 MNHEY, CDR2 SMNVEV (reference sequence). CDR3 sequence: CASSFHGNQETQYF. CDR3 sequence (DNA): TGTGCCAGCAGCTTCCACGGGAACCAAGAGACCCAGTACTTC.

This clonotype was counted ten times or more. J is TRBJ2-7 and V is TRBV6-5, with TRBD1 matching 7 bases. The CDR3 is 14 residues long. Germline V gives CDR1 MNHEY, CDR2 SVGAGI. With V trimmed by 6 bases and J by 0 bases, 5 bases remained unmatched. The CDR3 DNA reads TGTGCCAGCAGCCGACAGGGTCGCTCCTACGAGCAGTACTTC. This gives the protein CASSRQGRSYEQYF.

This clonotype was detected ten times or more. V is TRBV29-1 and J is TRBJ2-4; 7 bases line up with TRBD1. CDR1 is SQVTM, CDR2 ANQGSEA, per germline. J lost 0 bases, V lost 3 bases, and 5 bases had no gene match. This CDR3 is built from 15 residues. The DNA of the CDR3 is TGCAGCGTTGACAAGGGGGCCGGAGCCAAAAACATTCAGTACTTC. Amino acids: CSVDKGAGAKNIQYF.

This clonotype came up many times. The rearrangement joins TRBV5-4 to TRBJ2-5; TRBD1 is a possible D gene (6 bases). Germline values: CDR1 SGHNT, CDR2 YYREEE (reference sequence). The germline V and J ends were trimmed by 5 bases and 2 bases, with 10 bases remaining between them. CDR3 size: 13 residues. CDR3 in amino acids: CASSTRGQETQYF. Written as DNA, the CDR3 is TGTGCCAGCAGTACCAGGGGACAAGAGACCCAGTACTTC.

This sequence joins TRBV3-1 and TRBJ2-4; D possibly corresponds to TRBD1 (5 bases). This CDR3 spans 15 amino acids. V was cut by 0 bases and J by 3 bases, with 9 bases left in between. Germline assignment: CDR1 LGHDT and CDR2 YNNKEL (reference sequence). The CDR3 here is CASSQEDTYKNIQYF. The CDR3, as DNA: TGTGCCAGCAGCCAAGAGGACACCTACAAAAACATTCAGTACTTC.

The CDR3 sequence is CASSLGTSGRALYEQYF. In DNA, the CDR3 is TGCGCCAGCAGCTTAGGGACTAGCGGGAGGGCGTTATACGAGCAGTACTTC. The rearrangement uses TRBV5-1 and TRBJ2-7; 16 nucleotides line up with TRBD2. The germline V gene has CDR1 SGHRS and CDR2 YFSETQ. The length of the CDR3 is 17 residues. After removal of 2 bases from V and 4 bases from J, the junction contained 6 bases not matched to a gene.

This clonotype showed up just a few times. CDR3 region: CAIRAGTGGHYSNQPQHF. In DNA, the CDR3 is TGTGCCATCAGGGCCGGGACAGGGGGCCACTATAGCAATCAGCCCCAGCATTTT. The chain uses TRBV10-3 and TRBJ1-5, with 12 bases that match TRBD1. This CDR3 region has 18 residues. Germline V CDR1 and CDR2: ENHRY, SYGVKD. V dropped 6 bases and J dropped 0; count of bases not matched to a gene: 9.

This clonotype appeared a few times. The J gene is TRBJ2-1, the V gene TRBV27; 10 bases fit TRBD1. The CDR3 contains 16 residues. The ends lost 2 bases at V and 6 bases at J; junction bases unmatched: 7. Germline V gene lookup returns CDR1 MNHEY and CDR2 SMNVEV (reference sequence). In nucleotides, the CDR3 is TGTGCCAGCAGTTTAAGCTGGACAGGGGGGGGCAATGAGCAGTTCTTC. Its protein product is CASSLSWTGGGNEQFF.

The chain has TRBV3-1 and TRBJ2-1, with TRBD2 identical over 11 bases. The ends lost 6 bases at V and 7 bases at J; junction bases unmatched: 11. Germline CDR1 reads LGHDT; CDR2 reads YNNKEL (reference sequence). This CDR3 comprises 16 residues. This CDR3 is CASRLAGGPKWNEQFF. As DNA, the CDR3 is TGTGCCAGCAGATTAGCGGGAGGGCCGAAATGGAATGAGCAGTTCTTC.

This clonotype appeared once. Given the absence of the conserved phenylalanine or tryptophan at the CDR3 end, a read error is likely. The DNA is omitted, as the CDR3 cannot be located on it reliably, and the CDR3 follows TCRdb's listing. The chain couples TRBV21-1 to TRBJ1-5. TRBV21-1 is assigned pseudogene status. Termini included, the CDR3 measures 15 amino acids. The CDR3 here is CASSKGGYSNQPQHL.

The sample holds a few counts of this clonotype. The chain recombines TRBV5-1 with TRBJ2-5, with a tentative D call TRBD2 (5 bases). The V end was cut by 0 bases, the J end by 5 bases, with 11 bases between. The CDR3 spans 14 residues. Germline V gene sequence: CDR1 SGHRS, CDR2 YFSETQ. CDR3 DNA sequence: TGCGCCAGCAGCTTGGGGACGGGAAGGGAGACCCAGTACTTC. This translates into CASSLGTGRETQYF.

In this sample, this clonotype turned up a few times. The chain is built from TRBV20-1 and TRBJ1-1; 8 bases are a match to TRBD1. V dropped 2 bases and J dropped 3; count of bases not matched to a gene: 11. Germline loops: CDR1 DFQATT, CDR2 SNEGSKA (reference sequence). This CDR3 has 16 residues. This chain's CDR3 is CSARRTGKGRDTEAFF. DNA for the CDR3: TGCAGTGCTAGAAGGACAGGGAAAGGGAGAGACACTGAAGCTTTCTTT.

This clonotype has only a few counts. The CDR3 DNA is TGTGCCAGCAGCTTGATTCCGGGACAGGGGGCGGCCGGGGAGCTGTTTTTT. Translating it yields CASSLIPGQGAAGELFF. V gene TRBV5-6 combines with J gene TRBJ2-2; 12 bases agree with TRBD1. CDR1 and CDR2 (germline): SGHDT, YYEEEE. Unmatched junction bases numbered 7, after V lost 1 base and J lost 6 bases. The CDR3 spans 17 residues.